This entry lists 24 T cell receptor beta chains sequenced from one sample in a study of T-cell memory formation after mild COVID-19. TCRdb processed the 5' RACE reads anew with MiXCR; each CDR3 protein has one entry. The data contain some 120,000 distinct CDR3 sequences, approximately 5.9% of them singletons. Source material: PBMCs or a T cell subset sorted from them (not recorded which). Receptors were obtained from an adult woman who had mild COVID-19 (a few samples of this study predate the infection). Cell type and time point are not known.

This clonotype has just a few counts. The chain couples TRBV12-3 or TRBV12-4 to TRBJ1-5, with 7 bases lining up with TRBD1. V gave up 5 bases and J gave up 3 bases; unmatched junction bases: 10. The CDR3 is 16 residues long. CDR3 sequence: CASSPQGGAVNQPQHF. The CDR3 coding sequence is TGTGCCAGCAGTCCCCAGGGGGGAGCGGTCAATCAGCCCCAGCATTTT.

This clonotype was counted a few times. J is TRBJ1-1 and V is TRBV7-2; TRBD1 agrees at 11 bases. The CDR3 totals 17 residues. The V and J ends lost 5 bases and 1 base, in that order; junction bases with no gene match: 9. Germline V gene sequence: CDR1 SGHTA, CDR2 FQGNSA. As DNA, the CDR3 is TGTGCCAGCAGCCTCGGGACAGGGGGTAGGCGGAACACTGAAGCTTTCTTT. The encoded protein is CASSLGTGGRRNTEAFF.

This clonotype has more than one count but fewer than ten. This chain uses TRBV12-3 or TRBV12-4 with TRBJ2-7; a weak D match, TRBD2 (6 bases). Trimming stripped 5 bases from V and 2 bases from J, with 22 bases between. This CDR3 has 17 residues. The CDR3 here is CASSPYRRTNQAYEQYF. The CDR3 region has the DNA TGTGCCAGCAGTCCCTACCGCCGGACTAACCAGGCCTACGAGCAGTACTTC.

There are a few counts of this clonotype. The J gene is TRBJ2-5, the V gene TRBV15, with D possibly being TRBD1 (5 bases). V shed 0 bases and J shed 1 base, with 6 bases lying between them. Germline CDR1 LNHNV, CDR2 YYDKDF (reference sequence). This CDR3 has 14 residues. CDR3 protein: CATSRDQGQETQYF. The CDR3 nucleotides are TGTGCCACCAGCAGAGATCAGGGCCAAGAGACCCAGTACTTC.

This clonotype appeared a few times. The V call is TRBV7-9, the J call TRBJ2-1, with TRBD2 matching 13 bases. The length of the CDR3 is 19 residues. J was trimmed by 0 bases and V by 1 base; bases with no gene match: 6. The germline V gene has CDR1 SEHNR and CDR2 FQNEAQ (reference sequence). The CDR3 sequence is CASSLEGGLAGSSYNEQFF. The DNA for the CDR3 is TGTGCCAGCAGCTTAGAGGGGGGACTAGCGGGGAGCTCCTACAATGAGCAGTTCTTC.

This clonotype was counted at least ten times. The chain uses TRBV19 and TRBJ2-7; no reliable D call. CDR1 and CDR2 (germline): LNHDA, SQIVND (reference sequence). This CDR3 has 12 residues. The germline V and J ends were trimmed by 5 bases and 5 bases, with 10 bases remaining between them. Written as DNA, the CDR3 is TGTGCCAGTAGTCAAAGCGCTCACGAGCAGTACTTC. Translating gives CASSQSAHEQYF.

The J gene is TRBJ1-5, the V gene TRBV30; D is ambiguous. The CDR3 contains 15 residues. The ends were cut back, 0 bases at V and 2 bases at J, with 11 bases in the middle. The germline CDR1 and CDR2 sequences are GTSNPN and SVGIG (reference sequence). CDR3 sequence: CAWSVGNSGNQPQHF. Here the CDR3 DNA reads TGTGCCTGGAGTGTAGGGAATTCAGGCAATCAGCCCCAGCATTTT.

There are a few counts of this clonotype. This chain links TRBV4-2 with TRBJ2-3; 10 bases line up with TRBD2. The junction had 9 bases not matched to a gene; V was cut back by 3 bases and J by 6 bases. This CDR3 has 16 amino acids. CDR1 LGHNA and CDR2 YNFKEQ come from the germline V gene. In DNA, the CDR3 is TGTGCCAGCAGCCAGGATCTAGCGGGAGCGAGGGATACGCAGTATTTT. Residues: CASSQDLAGARDTQYF.

As to this clonotype: This clone may be a read error of a much larger clone one base away. This sequence joins TRBV12-3 or TRBV12-4 and TRBJ2-5; D assignment may be TRBD1 or TRBD2 (6 bases each). The CDR3 spans 13 residues. CDR3 sequence reads: CASSLGGYENQYF. CDR3 bases: TGTGCCAGCAGTTTGGGGGGCTACGAGAACCAGTACTTC.

This clonotype was detected a few times. This sequence joins TRBV6-5 and TRBJ2-3; the D is unclear. The CDR3 sequence is 12 residues long. CDR1 and CDR2 (germline): MNHEY, SVGAGI. Trimming stripped 6 bases from V and 8 bases from J, with 12 bases between. The CDR3 region has the DNA TGTGCCAGCAGGCCGGGCCACGGTACGCAGTATTTT. Its translation: CASRPGHGTQYF.

There are many counts of this clonotype. This sequence joins TRBV12-3 or TRBV12-4 and TRBJ2-7; D gene ambiguous. This CDR3 has 12 amino acids. V was shortened by 3 bases and J by 6 bases, with 9 bases between the two germline ends. The CDR3 DNA is TGTGCCAGCAGTTTCACAGCTTTCGAGCAGTACTTC. It specifies CASSFTAFEQYF.

In this sample, this clonotype turned up many times. The CDR3 sequence: CASSQAQTSGGDTQYF. The CDR3 bases are TGTGCCAGCAGCCAAGCACAGACTAGCGGTGGGGATACGCAGTATTTT. The rearrangement uses TRBV4-2 and TRBJ2-3, with TRBD2 identical over 9 bases. Germline-derived CDR1 and CDR2 are LGHNA and YNFKEQ. V dropped 1 base and J dropped 6; count of bases not matched to a gene: 8. The CDR3 has 16 residues.

This clonotype was counted between two and nine times. The chain uses TRBV12-3 or TRBV12-4 and TRBJ1-4; 9 nucleotides match TRBD1. With V trimmed by 6 bases and J by 4 bases, 9 bases remained unmatched. The CDR3 runs 16 residues. CDR3 sequence (DNA): TGTGCCAGCAGCCCAACGCTGACAGGGGGTAATGAAAAACTGTTTTTT. Protein sequence: CASSPTLTGGNEKLFF.

Many counts were recorded for this clonotype. V is TRBV7-2 and J is TRBJ2-1; D call uncertain. V shed 3 bases and J shed 3 bases, with 6 bases lying between them. From germline, CDR1 is SGHTA and CDR2 FQGNSA. The CDR3 runs 13 residues. CDR3 coding DNA: TGTGCCAGCAGCTTTGCAGTCTACAATGAGCAGTTCTTC. Translating it yields CASSFAVYNEQFF.

At least ten counts were recorded for this clonotype. The CDR3 is CASSSSPRGNEQFF. The CDR3 bases are TGTGCCAGCAGCTCGAGTCCGAGGGGCAATGAGCAGTTCTTC. This rearrangement joins TRBV7-2 to TRBJ2-1; the D gene could be TRBD1 or TRBD2 (5 bases each). In germline, CDR1 is SGHTA, CDR2 FQGNSA. The CDR3 length is 14 residues. V lost 4 bases, J lost 6 bases, and 13 bases lay in between.

This clonotype has only a few counts. The chain joins TRBV7-9 to TRBJ1-6; 9 bases agree with TRBD1. The junction had 4 bases not matched to a gene; V was cut back by 6 bases and J by 10 bases. Germline assignment: CDR1 SEHNR and CDR2 FQNEAQ (reference sequence). This CDR3 comprises 13 residues. As DNA, the CDR3 is TGTGCCAGCAGAGACAGGGGGGGATCACCCCTCCACTTT. Its protein is CASRDRGGSPLHF.

The chain combines TRBV7-2 with TRBJ1-1; TRBD1 might be the D (5 bases). Germline loops: CDR1 SGHTA, CDR2 FQGNSA. The V end was cut by 0 bases, the J end by 7 bases, with 18 bases between. The CDR3 covers 16 residues. CDR3 sequence reads: CASSLATFRELGEAFF. The CDR3 DNA reads TGTGCCAGCAGCTTAGCTACCTTCAGGGAGTTAGGTGAAGCTTTCTTT.

This clonotype occurred many times. This rearrangement joins TRBV5-1 to TRBJ2-7, with D perhaps matching TRBD2 (7 bases). The CDR3 spans 14 residues. CDR1 is SGHRS, CDR2 YFSETQ, per germline. The V gene lost 2 bases and the J gene lost 1 base, with 10 bases spanning the gap. CDR3 loop: CASSFEGGSYEQYF. The DNA of the CDR3 is TGCGCCAGCAGCTTTGAGGGGGGGTCCTACGAGCAGTACTTC.

V and J are TRBV6-5 and TRBJ1-3, with D perhaps TRBD1 (5 bases). CDR3 size: 16 residues. With 4 bases removed from V and 0 bases from J, the gap between germline ends came to 13 bases. Per germline, CDR1 MNHEY and CDR2 SVGAGI. The CDR3 sequence is CASSLDSLGSGNTIYF. The DNA of the CDR3 is TGTGCCAGCAGTTTAGACAGTCTCGGCTCTGGAAACACCATATATTTT.

This clonotype was counted only a few times. This chain uses TRBV3-1 with TRBJ2-3, with 10 nucleotides matching TRBD2. The CDR3 has 17 residues. Trimming took 1 base from V and 6 from J; bases not matched to a gene: 10. Germline V gene data show CDR1 as LGHDT and CDR2 as YNNKEL (reference sequence). The DNA for the CDR3 is TGTGCCAGCAGCCAAGGTCGGCTAGCGGGGGTCAGGGATACGCAGTATTTT. Encoded protein: CASSQGRLAGVRDTQYF.

Ten or more counts support this clonotype. The V call is TRBV20-1, the J call TRBJ2-7; 8 bases match TRBD2. Germline loops: CDR1 DFQATT, CDR2 SNEGSKA (reference sequence). After removal of 5 bases from V and 0 bases from J, the junction contained 9 bases not matched to a gene. This CDR3 is built from 15 residues. CDR3 coding DNA: TGCAGTGCTTTGGCCCCCGCGGGAGGCTCCTACGAGCAGTACTTC. Protein product: CSALAPAGGSYEQYF.

This clonotype has a handful of counts. The chain carries TRBV12-3 or TRBV12-4 and TRBJ1-6; no clear D gene. The CDR3 totals 13 residues. The ends were cut back, 5 bases at V and 5 bases at J, with 7 bases in the middle. CDR3 in amino acids: CASSRTDNSPLHF. CDR3 bases: TGTGCCAGCAGTCGGACGGATAATTCACCCCTCCACTTT.

This clonotype has a handful of counts. This rearrangement joins TRBV2 to TRBJ2-1; TRBD2 matches at 14 bases. Germline V gives CDR1 SNHLY, CDR2 FYNNEI. The ends lost 9 bases at V and 7 bases at J; junction bases unmatched: 5. This CDR3 has 14 residues. The DNA of the CDR3 is TGTGCCAGAAAGGGGACTAGCGGGGGAAATGAGCAGTTCTTC. Translation: CARKGTSGGNEQFF.

A few counts support this clonotype. This chain uses TRBV9 with TRBJ1-2; D call uncertain. The V end lost 3 bases, the J end lost 6 bases, and 15 bases lay between the germline ends. The CDR3 has 14 residues. Germline loops: CDR1 SGDLS, CDR2 YYNGEE. Here the CDR3 reads CASSGLRWKNGYTF. CDR3 nucleotides: TGTGCCAGCAGCGGTCTCCGGTGGAAGAATGGCTACACCTTC. Complete variable domain (other parts from reference TRBV9 and TRBJ1-2): DSGVTQTPKHLITATGQRVTLRCSPRSGDLSVYWYQQSLDQGLQFLIQYYNGEERAKGNILERFSAQQFPDLHSELNLSSLELGDSALYFCASSGLRWKNGYTFGSGTRLTVV.